The clone carrying this T cell receptor (beta chain) was seen more than once but under ten times. The antigen is not known. It was template switching that added a universal primer site, and there were unique molecular identifiers on the cDNA. TCRdb called the 5' RACE reads again in MiXCR, with one record for every CDR3 protein. Counted here are about 340,000 distinct CDR3 sequences, 12% occurring once; the ten biggest clones make up around 6.9%. This entry belongs to a study of identical twins. Study observations and caveats: Out-of-frame TCR alpha sharing observed in monozygotic twins exceeded model estimates. Findings came from cross-sectional statistics, without long-term follow-up of donors.

The CDR3 is made up of 18 amino acids. The germline V gene encodes CDR1 SGHAT and CDR2 FQNNGV. With 3 bases clipped from V and 0 bases from J, the junction kept 9 bases outside the gene matches. The same data also went into a second study, on yellow fever vaccine responses in identical twins.

The receptor comes from a woman aged 18-29 years in good health. Sequencing was carried out using CD8+ T cells sorted from blood. This chain uses TRBV11-2 with TRBJ2-2, with 8 bases matching TRBD2. As DNA, the CDR3 is TGTGCCAGCAGCTTGTTCGGTGACGGGAGGGCGAACACCGGGGAGCTGTTTTTT. This gives the protein CASSLFGDGRANTGELFF.